The text below deals with one TCR beta chain. Sequencing was performed with immunoSEQ multiplex PCR; in TCRdb, only in-frame clones are kept and a portion is missing. The sample yields about 4,900 clones, around 78% seen once. The J segment lost 1 base and the V segment lost 3 bases, leaving 7 bases of the junction unmatched. In germline, CDR1 is LNHDA, CDR2 SQIVND (reference sequence). The CDR3 is made up of 17 amino acids. This specimen comes from a study of immune evolution from preneoplasia to lung adenocarcinoma. The receptor was derived from a person aged 55 to 79 with lung adenocarcinoma. V and J are TRBV19 and TRBJ2-2; 8 bases are shared with TRBD1. The sequenced material came from FFPE minimally invasive lung adenocarcinoma tissue. Here the CDR3 DNA reads TGTGCCAGTAGTATGAACACAGGGGGTCTGAACACCGGGGAGCTGTTTTTT. Protein product: CASSMNTGGLNTGELFF.